The rows below give T cell receptor beta chains drawn from one sample of a study of blood T cell repertoires in COVID-19. Repertoires were generated with immunoSEQ multiplex PCR, while TCRdb's copy carries only in-frame clones and drops some. There are 310,000 or so clones in the sample; roughly 88% occur only once, and under 4.5% lies in the top ten. The sample comprised peripheral blood. The receptor source for this set is a woman aged 50 to 65 with active or convalescent COVID-19. Each CDR3 is given with its conserved first and last residue. A D gene is named only where the DNA matches it firmly. A clone size is listed for some rows: how often the clone was seen (once, few, many), or a class if it is expanded.

cdr3_length,clone_size,j_call,v_call,d_call,cdr3_nt,cdr3_aa
15,few,TRBJ2-1,TRBV30,TRBD2,TGTGCCTGGAGGTCTTATAGGACTAGCTCGAATGAGCAGTTCTTC,CAWRSYRTSSNEQFF
15,.,TRBJ1-6,TRBV7-2,TRBD1,TGTGCCAGCAGCAACCCAGGGGGCGGGAATTCACCCCTCCACTTT,CASSNPGGGNSPLHF
15,.,TRBJ1-5,TRBV27,TRBD1,TGTGCCAGCAGTACCGGGACAGGGCTCAATCAGCCCCAGCATTTT,CASSTGTGLNQPQHF
16,.,TRBJ2-7,TRBV24-1,.,TGTGCCACCAGTGATCCTTTAACAGGGCCCCCCTACGAGCAGTACTTC,CATSDPLTGPPYEQYF
15,.,TRBJ2-3,TRBV18,TRBD2,TGTGCCAGCTCATTTGCGCGGGGGAGCACAGATACGCAGTATTTT,CASSFARGSTDTQYF
13,.,TRBJ1-6,TRBV11-2,TRBD1,TGTGCCAGCAGCTCTCAGGGGGTTTCACCCCTCCACTTT,CASSSQGVSPLHF
16,.,TRBJ2-7,TRBV12-2,.,TGTGCAAGTCGCTTAGCGGTACAACAAGGGACATACGAGCAGTACTTC,CASRLAVQQGTYEQYF
16,once,TRBJ2-1,TRBV25-1,TRBD2,TGTGCCAGCAGTGAAACTAGCGGGAGGACCTACAATGAGCAGTTCTTC,CASSETSGRTYNEQFF
16,few,TRBJ2-1,TRBV4-1,.,TGCGCCAGCAGCCAAGATCCAGCGGGGACATGGAATGAGCAGTTCTTC,CASSQDPAGTWNEQFF
15,.,TRBJ2-1,TRBV6-5,TRBD2,TGTGCCAGCGAGGGACTAGCGGGAGCTAAGGGTGAGCAGTTCTTC,CASEGLAGAKGEQFF
19,.,TRBJ1-2,TRBV13,.,TGTGCCAGCAGCTTAGGGTGGGGGCCTCAGGCGTATCCGCCTCAGGGCTACACCTTC,CASSLGWGPQAYPPQGYTF
15,.,TRBJ2-7,TRBV10-3,.,TGTGCCATCCTGATGTCTACAGGGAGCTCCTACGAGCAGTACTTC,CAILMSTGSSYEQYF
17,.,TRBJ2-2,TRBV19,TRBD1,TGTGCCAGTAGTATACTGCAGGGGGCTCTGTTCACCGGGGAGCTGTTTTTT,CASSILQGALFTGELFF
15,few,TRBJ2-2,TRBV4-2,TRBD2,TGTGCCAGCAGCCCCCTAGCGGGGGACACCGGGGAGCTGTTTTTT,CASSPLAGDTGELFF
16,.,TRBJ1-3,TRBV28,.,TGTGCCAGCAGTTTTACTTTCTCCGAGTTAGGAAACACCATATATTTT,CASSFTFSELGNTIYF
13,.,TRBJ1-5,TRBV6-5,TRBD1,TGTGCCATCCGGACAGGGGCTAATCAGCCCCAGCATTTT,CAIRTGANQPQHF
17,.,TRBJ2-1,TRBV2,.,TGTGCCAGCAGTGAAAGGTTGTGGCTAGGGGTCTACAATGAGCAGTTCTTC,CASSERLWLGVYNEQFF
16,.,TRBJ2-2,TRBV16,TRBD1,TGTGCCAGCAGCCTTGGGACAGGCACGAACACCGGGGAGCTGTTTTTT,CASSLGTGTNTGELFF
15,.,TRBJ2-7,TRBV18,.,TGTGCCAGCTCACCACCGAAAGGACAGTTCTACGAGCAGTACTTC,CASSPPKGQFYEQYF
17,once,TRBJ1-1,TRBV5-1,.,TGCGCCAGCAGCTTGATGTCCCGGGGTGGATCGATGACTGAAGCTTTCTTT,CASSLMSRGGSMTEAFF
16,.,TRBJ2-3,TRBV11-2,TRBD2,TGTGCCAGCAGCCAGGACGCGGGAGGGCATACAGATACGCAGTATTTT,CASSQDAGGHTDTQYF
15,.,TRBJ1-1,TRBV7-9,TRBD1,TGTGCCAGCAGCAAACAGGGGGCGGTGAACACTGAAGCTTTCTTT,CASSKQGAVNTEAFF
14,.,TRBJ2-7,TRBV7-9,.,TGTGCCAGCAGCTACCGGGACACAGCCTACGAGCAGTACTTC,CASSYRDTAYEQYF
13,.,TRBJ2-7,TRBV7-8,.,TGTGCCAGCAGCTCAGACAGGATTTACGAGCAGTACTTC,CASSSDRIYEQYF
11,.,TRBJ2-5,TRBV7-9,.,TGTGCCAGCAGCCCCAGAGAGACCCAGTACTTC,CASSPRETQYF
14,.,TRBJ2-2,TRBV28,.,TGTGCCAGCAGTTTCGGGGTGATGACCGGGGAGCTGTTTTTT,CASSFGVMTGELFF
17,.,TRBJ2-5,TRBV7-9,TRBD1,TGTGCCAGCAGCCACGGACAGGGTGGCGGGTACCAAGAGACCCAGTACTTC,CASSHGQGGGYQETQYF
12,.,TRBJ2-7,TRBV30,.,TGTGCCTGGAGTGTATCCCTGTACGAGCAGTACTTC,CAWSVSLYEQYF
17,.,TRBJ2-2,TRBV5-6,.,TGTGCCAGCAGCTTGGGACCGCGCGGGTCGTCCACCGGGGAGCTGTTTTTT,CASSLGPRGSSTGELFF